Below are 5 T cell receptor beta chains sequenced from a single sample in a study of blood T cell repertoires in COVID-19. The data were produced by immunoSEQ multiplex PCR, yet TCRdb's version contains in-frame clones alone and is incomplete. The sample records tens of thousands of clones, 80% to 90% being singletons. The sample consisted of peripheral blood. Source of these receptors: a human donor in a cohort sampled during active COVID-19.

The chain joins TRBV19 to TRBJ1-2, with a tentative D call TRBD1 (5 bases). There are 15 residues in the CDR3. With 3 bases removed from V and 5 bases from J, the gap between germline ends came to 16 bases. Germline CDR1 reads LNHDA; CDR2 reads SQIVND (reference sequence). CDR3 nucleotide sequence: TGTGCCAGTAGTATCGTAGTCGGACAACTTTATGGCTACACCTTC. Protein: CASSIVVGQLYGYTF.

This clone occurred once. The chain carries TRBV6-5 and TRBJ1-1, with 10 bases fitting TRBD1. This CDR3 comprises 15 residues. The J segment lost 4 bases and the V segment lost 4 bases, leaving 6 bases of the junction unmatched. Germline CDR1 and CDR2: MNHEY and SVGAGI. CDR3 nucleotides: TGTGCCAGCAGTTCCGGAAGGACAGGGGGCACTGAAGCTTTCTTT. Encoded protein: CASSSGRTGGTEAFF.

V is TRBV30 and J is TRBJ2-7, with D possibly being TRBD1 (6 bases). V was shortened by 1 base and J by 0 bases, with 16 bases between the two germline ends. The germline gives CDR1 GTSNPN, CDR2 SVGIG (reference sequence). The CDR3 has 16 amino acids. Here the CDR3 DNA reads TGTGCCTGGAGTGCCCAGGGGTGGGGGTCCTCCTACGAGCAGTACTTC. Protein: CAWSAQGWGSSYEQYF.

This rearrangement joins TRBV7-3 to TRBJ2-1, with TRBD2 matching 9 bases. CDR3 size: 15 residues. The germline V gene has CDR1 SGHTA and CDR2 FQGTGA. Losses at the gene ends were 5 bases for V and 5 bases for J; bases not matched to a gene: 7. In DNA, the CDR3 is TGTGCCAGCAGCCAGAGCGGGGGGAGGAACAATGAGCAGTTCTTC. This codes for CASSQSGGRNNEQFF.

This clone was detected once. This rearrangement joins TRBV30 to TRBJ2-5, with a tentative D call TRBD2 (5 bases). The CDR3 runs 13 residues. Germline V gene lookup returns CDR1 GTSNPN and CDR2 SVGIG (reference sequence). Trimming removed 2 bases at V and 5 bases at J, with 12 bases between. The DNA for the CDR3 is TGTGCCTGGAGTACAAGGAGGTTGGAGACCCAGTACTTC. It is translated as CAWSTRRLETQYF. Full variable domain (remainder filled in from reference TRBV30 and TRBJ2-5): SQTIHQWPATLVQPVGSPLSLECTVEGTSNPNLYWYRQAAGRGLQLLFYSVGIGQISSEVPQNLSASRPQDRQFILSSKKLLLSDSGFYLCAWSTRRLETQYFGPGTRLLVL.